This T cell receptor beta chain comes out of a study of cytomegalovirus exposure and HLA in healthy donors. The study, taken as a whole, reports: Specificity of a few CMV-associated chains for CMV antigens was verified in vitro. Whilst most TCR sequences proved rare, a subset of public TCRs occurred across many donors.

60 Vbeta and 13 Jbeta primers were used in PCR. Clones were read by immunoSEQ multiplex PCR, and TCRdb kept only the in-frame ones, dropping some. The sample has some 140,000 clones; about 80% are singletons. Germline V CDR1 and CDR2: SEHNR, FQNEAQ (reference sequence). CDR3 length: 11 residues. With 5 bases removed from V and 4 bases from J, the gap between germline ends came to 5 bases. Concerning this clone: Its antigen is currently unknown.

The receptor comes from a man aged 25-45 years in good health and CMV-seronegative. The sequenced sample was PBMCs. The genes are TRBV7-9 and TRBJ2-5; maybe TRBD2 (5 bases). The CDR3 region has the DNA TGTGCCAGCAGCCGGGGAGAGACCCAGTACTTC. The encoded protein is CASSRGETQYF.